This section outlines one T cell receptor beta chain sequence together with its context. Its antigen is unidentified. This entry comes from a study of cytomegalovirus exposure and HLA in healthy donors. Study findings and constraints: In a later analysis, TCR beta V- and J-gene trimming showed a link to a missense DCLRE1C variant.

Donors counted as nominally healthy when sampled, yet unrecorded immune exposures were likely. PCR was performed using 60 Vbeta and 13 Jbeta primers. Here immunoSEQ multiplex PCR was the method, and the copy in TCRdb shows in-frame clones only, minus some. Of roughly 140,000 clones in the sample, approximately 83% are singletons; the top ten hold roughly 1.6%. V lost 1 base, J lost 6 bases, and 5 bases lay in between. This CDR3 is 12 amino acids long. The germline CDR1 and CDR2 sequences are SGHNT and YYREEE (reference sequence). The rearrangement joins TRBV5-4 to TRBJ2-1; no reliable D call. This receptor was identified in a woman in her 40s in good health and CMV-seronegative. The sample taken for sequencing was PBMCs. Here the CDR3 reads CASSLFGNEQFF. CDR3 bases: TGTGCCAGCAGCTTGTTCGGCAATGAGCAGTTCTTC.